This is a list of T cell receptor beta chains from one sample in a study of T cell changes during pregnancy in multiple sclerosis. Sequencing used immunoSEQ multiplex PCR; TCRdb keeps in-frame clones, though not all of them. Of some 90,000 clones listed, under 95% are singletons. Sequencing was performed on peripheral blood, taken in the first trimester of pregnancy. The receptors come from a female donor with multiple sclerosis, enrolled in a pregnancy study. Each CDR3 is given with its conserved first and last residue. Each record gives: CDR3 length, V gene, D gene, J gene, clone size, CDR3 protein, CDR3 DNA. A D gene is named only where the DNA matches it firmly. A row's size may be missing; if present it is once, few, many or a size class.

14	TRBV6-1	TRBD1	TRBJ1-1	-	CASSRDRVLTEAFF	TGTGCCAGCAGCCGGGACAGGGTTCTCACTGAAGCTTTCTTT
14	TRBV6-1	-	TRBJ2-7	-	CASSIGRGINEQYF	TGTGCCTCCAGCATAGGTAGAGGGATCAACGAGCAGTACTTC
14	TRBV11-3	-	TRBJ2-1	-	CASSEGGARNEQFF	TGTGCCAGCAGCGAAGGGGGGGCAAGGAATGAGCAGTTCTTC
14	TRBV6-5	TRBD1	TRBJ2-7	once	CASSSRQGVHEQYF	TGTGCCAGCAGTTCCCGACAGGGTGTGCACGAGCAGTACTTC
16	TRBV30	TRBD1	TRBJ1-1	-	CAWKSRVRTGGTEAFF	TGTGCCTGGAAGAGTCGGGTAAGGACAGGGGGCACTGAAGCTTTCTTT
16	TRBV2	TRBD2	TRBJ2-2	once	CASSDPSGITTGELFF	TGTGCCAGCAGTGACCCTAGCGGGATTACCACCGGGGAGCTGTTTTTT
15	TRBV6-1	-	TRBJ2-1	-	CASSEAEETPYEQFF	TGTGCCAGCAGTGAAGCGGAGGAGACTCCTTATGAGCAGTTCTTC
16	TRBV19	TRBD1	TRBJ1-1	once	CASSRFSGTVNTEAFF	TGTGCCAGTAGCAGATTCTCCGGGACAGTGAACACTGAAGCTTTCTTT
15	TRBV6-1	-	TRBJ1-3	-	CASSATGEPGNTIYF	TGTGCCAGCAGTGCGACCGGGGAGCCCGGAAACACCATATATTTT
15	TRBV11-2	-	TRBJ1-3	-	CASRSAGYSGNTIYF	TGTGCCAGCCGCTCGGCGGGCTACTCTGGAAACACCATATATTTT
13	TRBV9	-	TRBJ2-5	-	CASSQGSVETQYF	TGTGCCAGCAGCCAGGGTTCTGTGGAGACCCAGTACTTC
18	TRBV4-1	TRBD2	TRBJ2-5	once	CASSQDTGLAGGQETQYF	TGCGCCAGCAGCCAAGATACGGGACTAGCGGGAGGACAAGAGACCCAGTACTTC
14	TRBV16	TRBD2	TRBJ2-7	-	CASSRSGTSYEQYF	TGTGCCAGCAGCCGTAGCGGGACGTCCTACGAGCAGTACTTC
14	TRBV5-4	-	TRBJ2-3	-	CASRTLAGTDTQYF	TGTGCCAGCAGAACTCTAGCTGGCACAGATACGCAGTATTTT
12	TRBV30	-	TRBJ2-1	-	CAWSVRGNEQFF	TGTGCCTGGAGTGTACGAGGCAATGAGCAGTTCTTC
14	TRBV28	-	TRBJ1-4	-	CASSLGLNNEKLFF	TGTGCCAGCAGCCTGGGACTTAACAATGAAAAACTGTTTTTT
14	TRBV27	-	TRBJ2-7	-	CASRGLRSSYEQYF	TGTGCCAGCCGCGGGCTGCGTAGCTCCTACGAGCAGTACTTC
13	TRBV2	-	TRBJ2-2	-	CASRADYTGELFF	TGTGCCAGCAGGGCGGACTACACCGGGGAGCTGTTTTTT
14	TRBV7-2	TRBD1	TRBJ1-2	-	CASSLAGGWDGYTF	TGTGCCAGCAGCTTAGCAGGGGGCTGGGATGGCTACACCTTC
16	TRBV19	TRBD1	TRBJ1-2	-	CASIERPGQALYGYTF	TGTGCCAGTATCGAACGACCGGGACAGGCCCTCTATGGCTACACCTTC
14	TRBV2	TRBD1	TRBJ2-7	-	CASSGRQGENEQYF	TGTGCCAGCAGTGGTCGGCAGGGGGAAAACGAGCAGTACTTC
18	TRBV5-1	TRBD2	TRBJ2-2	-	CASSLGAAGGPNTGELFF	TGCGCCAGCAGCTTGGGAGCGGCGGGAGGGCCGAACACCGGGGAGCTGTTTTTT
15	TRBV10-3	TRBD1	TRBJ2-5	-	CAISDPDRGQETQYF	TGTGCCATCAGTGACCCGGACAGGGGGCAAGAGACCCAGTACTTC